These 10 T cell receptor beta chains share one sample of origin, sequenced in a study of regulatory T cells in long-lasting Graves disease. Arm-PCR of CDR3 regions with iRepertoire HTBI primers generated TCR beta libraries. MiXCR, applied by TCRdb to the multiplex PCR reads, yields one record per CDR3 protein. The data show a few hundred thousand distinct CDR3 sequences, with around 22% seen just once and roughly 30% held by the top ten. The time point is: persistent/refractory GD, antithyroid drugs over 5 years with positive TRAb. With RNA extracted from PBMCs as input, the TCR library was made. Source: peripheral blood mononuclear cells (PBMCs), taken when the disease was refractory, from a patient treated with antithyroid drugs. The receptors originated from a female donor with Graves disease.

There are a few counts of this clonotype. The rearrangement links TRBV5-1 to TRBJ2-2, with a tentative D call TRBD1 (5 bases). The CDR3 loop spans 14 amino acids. Trimming left V 0 bases short and J 6 bases short, with 9 bases between. The germline V gene encodes CDR1 SGHRS and CDR2 YFSETQ. The DNA of the CDR3 is TGCGCCAGCAGCTTGGCTGCAGGGCCCGGGGAGCTGTTTTTT. Protein product: CASSLAAGPGELFF.

This clonotype was observed a few times. This chain joins TRBV6-1 and TRBJ2-7; D gene ambiguous. The CDR3 covers 14 residues. Germline values: CDR1 MNHNS, CDR2 SASEGT. V lost 6 bases to trimming and J lost 0 bases, with 12 bases between them. This chain's CDR3 is CASRGSQSSYEQYF. CDR3 coding DNA: TGTGCCAGCAGGGGTAGCCAGAGCTCCTACGAGCAGTACTTC.

This rearrangement joins TRBV5-1 to TRBJ2-5; 7 nucleotides agree with TRBD1. In germline, CDR1 is SGHRS, CDR2 YFSETQ. The CDR3 length is 14 residues. The V segment lost 4 bases and the J segment 5 bases; nucleotides outside the gene matches: 8. The CDR3 protein is CASSSGQAGETQYF. CDR3 sequence (DNA): TGCGCCAGCAGCAGCGGACAGGCCGGGGAGACCCAGTACTTC.

The chain joins TRBV12-3 or TRBV12-4 to TRBJ1-3, with D tentatively TRBD1 (5 bases). Trimming took off 5 bases at V and 1 base at J, with 12 bases between the two ends. CDR3 length: 15 residues. Written as DNA, the CDR3 is TGTGCCAGCAGTCGACCGGGGGATTCTGGAAACACCATATATTTT. It yields the protein CASSRPGDSGNTIYF.

DNA for the CDR3: TGTGCCTGGAGTAGGCTAGCGGGAGGGGAGACCCAGTACTTC. Residues: CAWSRLAGGETQYF. The V and J genes are TRBV30 and TRBJ2-5, with 12 nucleotides matching TRBD2. In germline, CDR1 is GTSNPN, CDR2 SVGIG (reference sequence). The CDR3 covers 14 residues. The J segment lost 5 bases and the V segment lost 2 bases, leaving 3 bases of the junction unmatched.

In this sample, this clonotype turned up many times. V is TRBV2 and J is TRBJ2-7; no firm D call. The CDR3 is 14 residues long. The germline V gene encodes CDR1 SNHLY and CDR2 FYNNEI. V lost 5 bases, J lost 2 bases, and 13 bases lay in between. CDR3 sequence (DNA): TGTGCCAGCAGTTATGAAACCAAACCCTACGAGCAGTACTTC. Translating it yields CASSYETKPYEQYF.

This clonotype has at least ten counts. The gene calls are TRBV4-1 and TRBJ1-2; a weak D match, TRBD1 (5 bases). Trimming cost V 0 bases and J 4 bases, with 9 bases left between them. In germline, CDR1 is MGHRA, CDR2 YSYEKL. The length of the CDR3 is 14 residues. CDR3 nucleotides: TGCGCCAGCAGCCAAGAAGAGACAGTCTATGGCTACACCTTC. Residues: CASSQEETVYGYTF.

V and J are TRBV12-3 or TRBV12-4 and TRBJ2-7; TRBD1 or TRBD2 may be the D gene (5 bases each). Trimming took off 6 bases at V and 8 bases at J, with 20 bases between the two ends. The CDR3 sequence is 14 residues long. This CDR3 is CASSFTGAFDKQYF. The DNA for the CDR3 is TGTGCCAGCAGCTTTACCGGGGCCTTCGACAAGCAGTACTTC.

This clonotype was seen a handful of times. This chain connects TRBV6-1 to TRBJ2-7, with D unclear. The length of the CDR3 is 14 residues. Germline V gene data show CDR1 as MNHNS and CDR2 as SASEGT. V shed 6 bases and J shed 5 bases, with 17 bases lying between them. CDR3 in amino acids: CASSQLLFINEQYF. CDR3 nucleotides: TGTGCCAGCAGCCAACTGCTGTTCATCAACGAGCAGTACTTC.

This clonotype was seen at least ten times. The chain carries TRBV6-5 and TRBJ2-5; D gene ambiguous. The V and J ends lost 1 base and 5 bases respectively, with 5 bases between them. CDR1 MNHEY and CDR2 SVGAGI come from the germline V gene. The CDR3 runs 12 residues. CDR3 in amino acids: CASSYYKETQYF. The CDR3 bases are TGTGCCAGCAGTTACTATAAGGAGACCCAGTACTTC.